This T cell receptor beta chain was sequenced during a study of T-cell reconstitution after alpha-beta-depleted transplantation in children. This CDR3 region has 13 residues. Trimming cost V 2 bases and J 6 bases; bases outside gene matches: 6. Germline assignment: CDR1 DFQATT and CDR2 SNEGSKA (reference sequence). Construction of the TCRbeta library involved unique molecular identifiers. One entry per CDR3 protein, called by TCRdb with MiXCR from the PCR reads. The repertoire holds around 87,000 distinct CDR3 sequences, with approximately 9.2% as singletons. The material was PBMCs from the stem cell graft donor, obtained from the stem cell graft. The chain couples TRBV20-1 to TRBJ2-7; 8 bases match TRBD1. The clonotype originates from a human donor who donated a stem cell graft to a child with congenital amegakaryocytic thrombocytopenia. The DNA for the CDR3 is TGCAGTGCTAGACAGGGGGCGATTACCGAGCAGTACTTC. Amino acid sequence: CSARQGAITEQYF.